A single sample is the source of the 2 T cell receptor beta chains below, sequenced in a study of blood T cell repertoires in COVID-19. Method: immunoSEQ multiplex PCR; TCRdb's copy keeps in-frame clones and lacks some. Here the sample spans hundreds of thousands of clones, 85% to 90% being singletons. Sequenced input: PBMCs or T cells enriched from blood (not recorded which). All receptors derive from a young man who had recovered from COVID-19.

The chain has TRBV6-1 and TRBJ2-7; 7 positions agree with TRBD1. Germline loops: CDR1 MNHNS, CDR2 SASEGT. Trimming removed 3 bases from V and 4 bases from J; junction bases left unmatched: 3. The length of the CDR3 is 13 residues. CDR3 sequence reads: CASSELQGYEQYF. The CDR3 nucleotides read TGTGCCAGCAGTGAGTTACAGGGGTACGAGCAGTACTTC.

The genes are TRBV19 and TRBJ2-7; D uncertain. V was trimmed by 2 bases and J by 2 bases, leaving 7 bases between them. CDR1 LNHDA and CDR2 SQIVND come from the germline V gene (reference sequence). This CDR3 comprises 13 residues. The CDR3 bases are TGTGCCAGTAGTATAACCGCAGCCTACGAGCAGTACTTC. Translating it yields CASSITAAYEQYF.